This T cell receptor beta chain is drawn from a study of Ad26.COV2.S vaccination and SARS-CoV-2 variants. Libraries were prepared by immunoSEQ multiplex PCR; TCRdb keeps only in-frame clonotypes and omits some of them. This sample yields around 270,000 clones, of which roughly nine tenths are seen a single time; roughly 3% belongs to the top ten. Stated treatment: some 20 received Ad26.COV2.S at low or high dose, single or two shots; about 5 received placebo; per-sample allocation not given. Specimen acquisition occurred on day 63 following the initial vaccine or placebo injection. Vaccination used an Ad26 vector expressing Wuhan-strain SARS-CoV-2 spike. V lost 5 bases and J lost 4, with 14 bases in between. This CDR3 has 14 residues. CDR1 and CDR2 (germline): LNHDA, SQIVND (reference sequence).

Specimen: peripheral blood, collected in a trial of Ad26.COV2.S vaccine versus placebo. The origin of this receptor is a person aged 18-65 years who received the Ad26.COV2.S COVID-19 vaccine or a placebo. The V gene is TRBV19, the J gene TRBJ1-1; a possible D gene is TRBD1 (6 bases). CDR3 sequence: CASSATGLGTEAFF. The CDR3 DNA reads TGTGCCAGTAGTGCTACAGGGTTGGGCACTGAAGCTTTCTTT. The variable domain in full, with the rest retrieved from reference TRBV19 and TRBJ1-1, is DGGITQSPKYLFRKEGQNVTLSCEQNLNHDAMYWYRQDPGQGLRLIYYSQIVNDFQKGDIAEGYSVSREKKESFPLTVTSAQKNPTAFYLCASSATGLGTEAFFGQGTRLTVV.